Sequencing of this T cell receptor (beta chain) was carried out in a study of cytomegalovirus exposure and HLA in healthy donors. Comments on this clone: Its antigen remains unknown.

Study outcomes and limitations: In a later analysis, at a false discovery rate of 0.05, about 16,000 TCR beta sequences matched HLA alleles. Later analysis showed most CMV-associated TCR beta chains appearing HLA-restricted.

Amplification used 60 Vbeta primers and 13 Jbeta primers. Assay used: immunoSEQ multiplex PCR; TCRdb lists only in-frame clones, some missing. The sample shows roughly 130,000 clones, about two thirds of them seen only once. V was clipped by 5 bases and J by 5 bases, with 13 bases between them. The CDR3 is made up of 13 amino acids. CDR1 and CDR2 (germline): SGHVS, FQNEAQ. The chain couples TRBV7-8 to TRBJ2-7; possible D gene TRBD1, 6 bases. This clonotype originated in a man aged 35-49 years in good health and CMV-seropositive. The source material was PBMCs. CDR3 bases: TGTGCCAGCAGCCTCACGAGGGGGAACGAGCAGTACTTC. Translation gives CASSLTRGNEQYF. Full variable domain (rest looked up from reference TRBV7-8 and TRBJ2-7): GAGVSQSPRYKVAKRGQDVALRCDPISGHVSLFWYQQALGQGPEFLTYFQNEAQLDKSGLPSDRFFAERPEGSVSTLKIQRTQQEDSAVYLCASSLTRGNEQYFGPGTRLTVT.